The rows below give T cell receptor beta chains drawn from one sample of a study of OX40 agonist ivuxolimab in advanced cancers. Assay: immunoSEQ multiplex PCR; the TCRdb copy retains only in-frame clones and omits some. The repertoire holds about 67,000 clones, with roughly 80% as singletons. The sequences come from CD4+ or CD8+ T cells sorted from blood, collected in a trial of the OX40 agonist ivuxolimab. All receptors come from an adult with an advanced solid tumor such as melanoma, head and neck, liver or kidney cancer. The CDR3 runs from the conserved cysteine through the conserved F or W. The D gene is left open where the match is weak. Clone size is not always given. Where it is, it says once, few, many or a class for expanded clones.

J,V,size,D,DNA,CDR3
TRBJ2-5,TRBV7-2,NA,NA,TGTGCCAGCAGCTTGGGGCCGGCCCAGTACTTC,CASSLGPAQYF
TRBJ1-2,TRBV9,NA,NA,TGTGCCAGCAGCCCTACTTCCGGGCCCAACAGTTATGGCTACACCTTC,CASSPTSGPNSYGYTF
TRBJ1-1,TRBV2,NA,TRBD1,TGTGCCGATGAACGAGACAGGGTTTTGAACACTGAAGCTTTCTTT,CADERDRVLNTEAFF
TRBJ2-7,TRBV4-2,NA,TRBD2,TGTGCCAGCAGCTCTCGGGCGGGAGGCGGTCTGAACGAGCAGTACTTC,CASSSRAGGGLNEQYF
TRBJ2-3,TRBV28,NA,NA,TGTGCCAGCCTCAGGAGACTTCATGGTACGCAGTATTTT,CASLRRLHGTQYF
TRBJ2-1,TRBV4-2,NA,NA,TGTGCCAGCAGCCAAGATAACGGGATGATTGGAAATGAGCAGTTCTTC,CASSQDNGMIGNEQFF
TRBJ2-7,TRBV27,NA,NA,TGTGCCAGCAGTTTACAAGGGGCCTACGAGCAGTACTTC,CASSLQGAYEQYF
TRBJ2-6,TRBV5-1,NA,TRBD1,TGCGCCAGCAGCCAGGGGGCTGGGGCCAACGTCCTGACTTTC,CASSQGAGANVLTF
TRBJ2-2,TRBV7-8,NA,TRBD2,TGTGCCAGCAGCCCCCTAGCGGGAACGCGGGAGCTGTTTTTT,CASSPLAGTRELFF
TRBJ2-1,TRBV19,NA,TRBD2,TGTGCCAGTAGTCCTAGCGGGAAGTCCTACAATGAGCAGTTCTTC,CASSPSGKSYNEQFF
TRBJ1-5,TRBV6-6,NA,NA,TGTGCCAGCAGCTCCGGACAGAACAATCAGCCCCAGCATTTT,CASSSGQNNQPQHF
TRBJ1-1,TRBV7-8,once,NA,TGTGCCAGCAGCTTCCTTACAGGACTGAACACTGAAGCTTTCTTT,CASSFLTGLNTEAFF
TRBJ1-1,TRBV2,NA,NA,TGTGCCAGCACCTTAACCGGGGACACTGAAGCTTTCTTT,CASTLTGDTEAFF
TRBJ2-3,TRBV7-9,NA,NA,TGTGCCAGCAGCCACGACGACACAGATACGCAGTATTTT,CASSHDDTDTQYF
TRBJ2-3,TRBV9,once,TRBD2,TGTGCCAGCAGCGTAGTTGGCGGGAGGCCTATCACAGATACGCAGTATTTT,CASSVVGGRPITDTQYF
TRBJ2-1,TRBV7-9,NA,NA,TGTGCCAGCAGCTCCGGGAGTGCCTACAATGAGCAGTTCTTC,CASSSGSAYNEQFF
TRBJ1-3,TRBV11-2,NA,NA,TGTGCCAGCAGCTTAGCCGATACCCCTTTCCGAAGTGGTATTTTT,CASSLADTPFRSGIF